This T cell receptor (beta chain) was observed in a study of cytomegalovirus exposure and HLA in healthy donors. V lost 0 bases and J 3 bases, leaving 5 bases between the germline ends. This CDR3 spans 13 amino acids. CDR1 and CDR2 (germline): LGHNA, YNFKEQ. Use of 60 Vbeta and 13 Jbeta primers characterized the PCR. Measured with immunoSEQ multiplex PCR; TCRdb has only the in-frame clones, and not every one. The sample carries 150,000 to 160,000 clones, about four fifths recorded once. The sequence was obtained from a man younger than 35 in good health and CMV-seronegative. This chain connects TRBV4-2 to TRBJ1-1; D gene unclear. Sequenced material: PBMCs. The CDR3: CASSQESDTEAFF. In DNA form, the CDR3 reads TGTGCCAGCAGCCAAGAAAGCGACACTGAAGCTTTCTTT.